The 30 T cell receptor beta chains below were found in one sample sequenced in a study of shared clonotypes between healthy human individuals. Profiled with immunoSEQ multiplex PCR; TCRdb holds only in-frame clones, not every one. The table records about 1.5 million clones, approximately 98% of them present only once. What was sequenced was naive CD4+ T cells sorted from blood. Regarding subset: CD45RA+ positively selected. Receptors were obtained from a man aged 25 to 45 in good health.

On this clone: A read error may produce the germline difference seen at one junction end. The gene calls are TRBV7-7 and TRBJ1-3, with D perhaps TRBD1 (6 bases). The CDR3 has 16 amino acids. Germline CDR1 is SSHAT and CDR2 is FNYEAQ (reference sequence). CDR3 sequence reads: CASSRGTPNFGNTIYF. DNA for the CDR3: TGTGCTAGCAGCCGAGGGACACCGAACTTTGGAAACACCATATATTTT.

V and J are TRBV5-4 and TRBJ2-7, with a possible D match to TRBD1 (6 bases). Germline CDR1 SGHNT, CDR2 YYREEE (reference sequence). The CDR3 runs 15 residues. The ends were cut back, 4 bases at V and 1 base at J, with 15 bases in the middle. The CDR3 nucleotides are TGTGCCAGCAGCATAGAGCTAGGGGGATCCTACGAGCAGTACTTC. Its protein product is CASSIELGGSYEQYF. The full variable domain, in which reference TRBV5-4 and TRBJ2-7 provide the parts outside the CDR3, is ETGVTQSPTHLIKTRGQQVTLRCSSQSGHNTVSWYQQALGQGPQFIFQYYREEENGRGNFPPRFSGLQFPNYSSELNVNALELDDSALYLCASSIELGGSYEQYFGPGTRLTVT.

The rearrangement joins TRBV4-3 to TRBJ1-2, with 8 bases matching TRBD1. The CDR3 contains 15 residues. The ends lost 0 bases at V and 6 bases at J; junction bases unmatched: 6. From germline, CDR1 is LGHNA and CDR2 YSLEER. CDR3 sequence: CASSQDFGTGDGYTF. The CDR3 nucleotides read TGCGCCAGCAGCCAAGATTTCGGGACAGGCGATGGCTACACCTTC.

The rearrangement links TRBV2 to TRBJ2-7; TRBD2 agrees at 8 bases. With V trimmed by 3 bases and J by 5 bases, 6 bases remained unmatched. Germline CDR1 is SNHLY and CDR2 is FYNNEI. The CDR3 runs 14 residues. The CDR3 DNA sequence: TGTGCCAGCAGTGAGGTGTCGGGAGGGCACGAGCAGTACTTC. Translation: CASSEVSGGHEQYF. The entire variable domain, with the rest obtained from reference TRBV2 and TRBJ2-7, is as follows: EPEVTQTPSHQVTQMGQEVILRCVPISNHLYFYWYRQILGQKVEFLVSFYNNEISEKSEIFDDQFSVERPDGSNFTLKIRSTKLEDSAMYFCASSEVSGGHEQYFGPGTRLTVT.

The chain uses TRBV28 and TRBJ2-5; D may be TRBD1 (5 bases). This CDR3 spans 14 amino acids. Germline CDR1 and CDR2: MDHEN and SYDVKM. Trimming left V 6 bases short and J 4 bases short, with 15 bases between. This CDR3 is CASRLTGPGETQYF. The CDR3 coding sequence is TGTGCCAGCAGACTTACAGGTCCCGGAGAGACCCAGTACTTC.

The CDR3, as DNA: TGTGCCACCAACGGACAGGTAGCGAACACCGGGGAGCTGTTTTTT. Protein product: CATNGQVANTGELFF. This chain connects TRBV7-9 to TRBJ2-2, with TRBD1 matching over 7 bases. The germline V gene encodes CDR1 SEHNR and CDR2 FQNEAQ (reference sequence). V was pared by 10 bases and J by 0 bases, with 8 bases of the junction left unmatched. The length of the CDR3 is 15 residues.

The chain has TRBV5-4 and TRBJ1-2; D might be TRBD1 (6 bases). Trimming left V 4 bases short and J 7 bases short, with 11 bases between. Germline-derived CDR1 and CDR2 are SGHNT and YYREEE (reference sequence). The CDR3 extends over 12 amino acids. CDR3 sequence (DNA): TGTGCCAGCAGCCAGACAGGCGGTGGCTACACCTTC. Translation gives CASSQTGGGYTF.

The rearrangement links TRBV19 to TRBJ2-3; 11 bases align to TRBD2. The CDR3 totals 20 residues. With V trimmed by 1 base and J by 4 bases, 16 bases remained unmatched. The germline CDR1 and CDR2 sequences are LNHDA and SQIVND (reference sequence). The CDR3 spells CASSIVGSGRALSLADTQYF. CDR3 in DNA: TGTGCCAGTAGTATAGTCGGTAGCGGGAGGGCCTTGAGCTTGGCAGATACGCAGTATTTT.

The rearrangement uses TRBV7-2 and TRBJ2-2; D call uncertain. Germline V lookup: CDR1 SGHTA, CDR2 FQGNSA. Trimming pared 3 bases from V and 5 bases from J, leaving 7 bases between. The CDR3 is 13 amino acids. The CDR3 here is CASSFTVTGELFF. In DNA form, the CDR3 reads TGTGCCAGCAGCTTTACAGTGACCGGGGAGCTGTTTTTT.

V and J are TRBV28 and TRBJ1-5; the D gene is possibly TRBD1 (5 bases). CDR3 length: 15 residues. Trimming cost V 7 bases and J 2 bases, with 15 bases left between them. The germline V gene has CDR1 MDHEN and CDR2 SYDVKM. The CDR3 protein is CASMPQGRGNQPQHF. In DNA, the CDR3 is TGTGCCAGCATGCCTCAGGGTCGGGGCAATCAGCCCCAGCATTTT.

V gene TRBV28 combines with J gene TRBJ2-2; TRBD1 aligns across 9 bases. J was trimmed by 2 bases and V by 2 bases; bases with no gene match: 6. CDR3 length equals 17 residues. Germline V gene lookup returns CDR1 MDHEN and CDR2 SYDVKM. In DNA, the CDR3 is TGTGCCAGCAGTTTAGGGCTGGGACAGGGTAACACCGGGGAGCTGTTTTTT. It translates to CASSLGLGQGNTGELFF.

The J gene is TRBJ1-3, the V gene TRBV9; 8 bases fit TRBD1. Germline lookup yields CDR1 SGDLS and CDR2 YYNGEE. The CDR3 sequence is 17 residues long. Trimming took 3 bases from V and 0 from J; bases not matched to a gene: 8. The CDR3 loop reads CASSDGTGELSGNTIYF. CDR3 coding DNA: TGTGCCAGCAGCGATGGGACAGGAGAGCTCTCTGGAAACACCATATATTTT.

This sequence joins TRBV27 and TRBJ1-2; weak D call: TRBD1 (6 bases). This CDR3 contains 16 residues. The germline V gene encodes CDR1 MNHEY and CDR2 SMNVEV (reference sequence). V was clipped by 6 bases and J by 4 bases, with 21 bases between them. CDR3 amino acids: CASRSLGGAELYGYTF. The CDR3 nucleotides read TGTGCCAGCAGATCTCTCGGGGGGGCAGAGCTCTATGGCTACACCTTC.

V usage is TRBV2 and J usage is TRBJ2-3, with TRBD2 matching over 14 bases. V lost 6 bases to trimming and J lost 4 bases; unmatched junction nucleotides: 6. Germline V gives CDR1 SNHLY, CDR2 FYNNEI. The CDR3 spans 16 residues. The CDR3 region is CASRPGTSGSADTQYF. The CDR3 DNA follows: TGTGCCAGCAGGCCCGGGACTAGCGGGAGTGCAGATACGCAGTATTTT. Supplemented by reference TRBV2 and TRBJ2-3, the full variable domain reads EPEVTQTPSHQVTQMGQEVILRCVPISNHLYFYWYRQILGQKVEFLVSFYNNEISEKSEIFDDQFSVERPDGSNFTLKIRSTKLEDSAMYFCASRPGTSGSADTQYFGPGTRLTVL.

This clone was found once. The rearrangement uses TRBV9 and TRBJ1-2; TRBD1 aligns across 8 bases. The CDR3 contains 15 residues. The J segment lost 2 bases and the V segment lost 0 bases, leaving 3 bases of the junction unmatched. CDR1 and CDR2 from the germline V gene are SGDLS and YYNGEE. CDR3: CASSVEAGGNYGYTF. In DNA form, the CDR3 reads TGTGCCAGCAGCGTAGAGGCAGGGGGCAACTATGGCTACACCTTC.

This chain connects TRBV27 to TRBJ2-6, with TRBD1 as a possible D gene (5 bases). V lost 8 bases, J lost 4 bases, and 12 bases lay in between. Germline V gene data show CDR1 as MNHEY and CDR2 as SMNVEV (reference sequence). CDR3 size: 14 residues. CDR3 region: CASQGGRGANVLTF. CDR3 coding DNA: TGTGCCAGCCAGGGTGGAAGAGGGGCCAACGTCCTGACTTTC.

This rearrangement joins TRBV5-6 to TRBJ2-5, with D possibly matching TRBD1 (6 bases). V gave up 3 bases and J gave up 6 bases, with 21 bases separating them. Per the germline V gene, CDR1 is SGHDT and CDR2 is YYEEEE. The length of the CDR3 is 16 residues. CDR3 in amino acids: CASSYGGQAQGKTQYF. CDR3 coding DNA: TGTGCCAGCAGCTACGGTGGGCAGGCCCAGGGGAAGACCCAGTACTTC.

The rearrangement links TRBV27 to TRBJ1-5; D unclear. CDR1 and CDR2 (germline): MNHEY, SMNVEV (reference sequence). The CDR3 consists of 14 residues. The V and J ends lost 2 bases and 1 base respectively, with 6 bases between them. CDR3 DNA: TGTGCCAGCAGTTTAATAGGGAGCAATCAGCCCCAGCATTTT. This translates into CASSLIGSNQPQHF.

The chain uses TRBV5-4 and TRBJ1-1; TRBD1 matches at 8 bases. In germline, CDR1 is SGHNT, CDR2 YYREEE (reference sequence). The ends lost 4 bases at V and 1 base at J; junction bases unmatched: 6. CDR3 length equals 15 residues. The CDR3 DNA is TGTGCCAGCAGCCGGAGGACAGGGTCGAACACTGAAGCTTTCTTT. Its protein product is CASSRRTGSNTEAFF.

The chain couples TRBV2 to TRBJ2-3; TRBD2 agrees at 10 bases. CDR1 and CDR2 (germline): SNHLY, FYNNEI. This CDR3 is 16 amino acids long. Germline trimming cut 7 bases from V and 6 bases from J; bases unmatched to any gene: 13. Here the CDR3 DNA reads TGTGCCAGCAACGGGGCTAGCGGGAGTATTATGGATACGCAGTATTTT. Its translation: CASNGASGSIMDTQYF.

The V call is TRBV7-2, the J call TRBJ2-5; D is undetermined. The CDR3 consists of 12 residues. V lost 5 bases to trimming and J lost 9 bases, with 13 bases between them. Germline CDR1 reads SGHTA; CDR2 reads FQGNSA. CDR3: CASSRIGGAQYF. CDR3 coding DNA: TGTGCCAGCAGCCGGATTGGTGGGGCCCAGTACTTC. Complete variable domain (other parts from reference TRBV7-2 and TRBJ2-5): GAGVSQSPSNKVTEKGKDVELRCDPISGHTALYWYRQSLGQGLEFLIYFQGNSAPDKSGLPSDRFSAERTGGSVSTLTIQRTQQEDSAVYLCASSRIGGAQYFGPGTRLLVL.

This chain joins TRBV5-5 and TRBJ2-5, with D possibly being TRBD2 (6 bases). CDR3 length equals 15 residues. The V end was cut by 4 bases, the J end by 5 bases, with 18 bases between. In germline, CDR1 is SGHKS, CDR2 YYEKEE (reference sequence). DNA for the CDR3: TGTGCCAGCAGCGGGGGGTCCGGGTTTCGGGAGACCCAGTACTTC. As protein: CASSGGSGFRETQYF.

For this clone: Mismatch with germline at one junction end may stem from a read error. This chain connects TRBV7-7 to TRBJ2-5; D gene ambiguous. Germline V CDR1 and CDR2: SSHAT, FNYEAQ (reference sequence). This CDR3 comprises 13 residues. CDR3 DNA sequence: TGTGCTAGCAGCTCGGATTTTCAAGAGACCCAGTACTTC. It translates to CASSSDFQETQYF.

The chain is built from TRBV28 and TRBJ2-3, with D unresolved. Trimming removed 2 bases from V and 0 bases from J, with 9 bases in between. The CDR3 is 15 amino acids. The germline CDR1 and CDR2 sequences are MDHEN and SYDVKM. The CDR3 spells CASSLRAVSTDTQYF. The CDR3 coding sequence is TGTGCCAGCAGTTTACGGGCGGTTAGCACAGATACGCAGTATTTT.

CDR3 in DNA: TGTGCCAGCAGCTTAGGGCCAGACGTAAAAAACATTCAGTACTTC. Translating it yields CASSLGPDVKNIQYF. This chain uses TRBV7-9 with TRBJ2-4; no firm D call. The germline V gene has CDR1 SEHNR and CDR2 FQNEAQ (reference sequence). The CDR3 contains 15 residues. Deletions cut 1 base from V and 4 bases from J, with 11 bases between.

The table lists this clone with a count of one. The rearrangement joins TRBV6-6 to TRBJ2-7; 10 bases match TRBD2. The CDR3 runs 15 residues. The V gene end was trimmed by 7 bases and the J gene end by 7 bases; junction bases not matched to a gene: 13. Per germline, CDR1 MNHNY and CDR2 SVGAGI (reference sequence). The CDR3: CASIWGLAGVGEQYF. The CDR3 DNA follows: TGTGCCAGCATCTGGGGGCTAGCGGGAGTTGGTGAGCAGTACTTC.

The genes are TRBV28 and TRBJ2-5; 8 bases fit TRBD1. Germline lookup yields CDR1 MDHEN and CDR2 SYDVKM. This CDR3 spans 15 amino acids. J lost 2 bases, V lost 4 bases, and 6 bases had no gene match. The CDR3 loop reads CASSSGGTGQETQYF. The CDR3 DNA is TGTGCCAGCAGTTCAGGGGGGACAGGACAAGAGACCCAGTACTTC.

The chain carries TRBV15 and TRBJ1-2; possibly TRBD1 for D (5 bases). The CDR3 is 13 amino acids. Between the trimmed V and J ends, which lost 1 base and 8 bases, there was a span of 11 bases. The germline V gene has CDR1 LNHNV and CDR2 YYDKDF (reference sequence). The CDR3 protein is CATSRGGPTGYTF. Written as DNA, the CDR3 is TGTGCCACCAGCAGAGGGGGACCCACAGGCTACACCTTC.

This clone was counted once. The sample has other DNA sequences that encode this CDR3 too. The chain couples TRBV9 to TRBJ2-1; TRBD2 agrees at 11 bases. Trimming at V came to 1 base and at J to 4 bases, leaving 4 bases not matched to a gene. The CDR3 has 16 residues. Germline assignment: CDR1 SGDLS and CDR2 YYNGEE. The CDR3 DNA reads as TGTGCCAGCAGCGTACGACTAGCGGGACCGTACAATGAGCAGTTCTTC. Protein sequence: CASSVRLAGPYNEQFF.

The J gene is TRBJ1-5, the V gene TRBV19, with D unresolved. CDR1 and CDR2 (germline): LNHDA, SQIVND (reference sequence). V lost 8 bases, J lost 6 bases, and 11 bases lay in between. The CDR3 has 12 amino acids. This CDR3 is CASGQVGQPQHF. CDR3 DNA sequence: TGTGCCAGTGGGCAGGTAGGTCAGCCCCAGCATTTT.